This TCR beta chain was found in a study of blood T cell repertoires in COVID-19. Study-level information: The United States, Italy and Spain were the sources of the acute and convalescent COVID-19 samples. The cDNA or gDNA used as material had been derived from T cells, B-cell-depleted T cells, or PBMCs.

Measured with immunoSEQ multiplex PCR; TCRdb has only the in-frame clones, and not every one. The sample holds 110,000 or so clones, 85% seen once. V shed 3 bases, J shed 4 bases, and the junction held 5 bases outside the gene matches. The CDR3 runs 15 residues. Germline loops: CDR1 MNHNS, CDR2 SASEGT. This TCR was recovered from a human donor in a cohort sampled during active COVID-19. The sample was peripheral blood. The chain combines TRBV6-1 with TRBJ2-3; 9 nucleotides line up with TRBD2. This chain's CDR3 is CASSDSGGRADTQYF. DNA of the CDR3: TGTGCCAGCAGTGATAGCGGGGGAAGAGCAGATACGCAGTATTTT.